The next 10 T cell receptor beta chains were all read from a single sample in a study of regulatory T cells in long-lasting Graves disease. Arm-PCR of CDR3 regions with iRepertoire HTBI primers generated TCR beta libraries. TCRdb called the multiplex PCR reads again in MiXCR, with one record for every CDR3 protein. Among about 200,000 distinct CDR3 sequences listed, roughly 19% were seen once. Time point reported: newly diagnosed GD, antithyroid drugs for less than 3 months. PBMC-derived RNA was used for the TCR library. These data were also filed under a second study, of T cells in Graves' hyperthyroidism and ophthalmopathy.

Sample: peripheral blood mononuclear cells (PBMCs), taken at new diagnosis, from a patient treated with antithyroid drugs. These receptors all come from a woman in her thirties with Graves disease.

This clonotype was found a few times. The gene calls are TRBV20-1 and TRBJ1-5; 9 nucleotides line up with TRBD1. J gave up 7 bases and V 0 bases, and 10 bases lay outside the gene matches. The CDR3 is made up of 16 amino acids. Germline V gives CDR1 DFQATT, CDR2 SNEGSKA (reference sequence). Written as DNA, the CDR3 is TGCAGTGCTAGAGATACCGGGACAGGGAGCGGCCAGCCCCAGCATTTT. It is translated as CSARDTGTGSGQPQHF.

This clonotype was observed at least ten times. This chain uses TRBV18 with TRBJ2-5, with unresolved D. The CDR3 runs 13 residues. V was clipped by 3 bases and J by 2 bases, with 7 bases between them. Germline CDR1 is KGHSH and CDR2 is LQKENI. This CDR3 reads CASSPLLQETQYF. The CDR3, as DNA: TGTGCCAGCTCACCCCTACTACAAGAGACCCAGTACTTC. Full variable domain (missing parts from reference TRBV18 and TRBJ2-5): NAGVMQNPRHLVRRRGQEARLRCSPMKGHSHVYWYRQLPEEGLKFMVYLQKENIIDESGMPKERFSAEFPKEGPSILRIQQVVRGDSAAYFCASSPLLQETQYFGPGTRLLVL.

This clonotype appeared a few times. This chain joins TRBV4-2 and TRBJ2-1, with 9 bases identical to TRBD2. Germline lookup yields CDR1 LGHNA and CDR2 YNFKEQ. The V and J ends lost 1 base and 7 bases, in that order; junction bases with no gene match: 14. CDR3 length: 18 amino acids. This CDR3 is CASSQVFFGGGEDNEQFF. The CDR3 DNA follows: TGTGCCAGCAGCCAAGTTTTCTTCGGCGGGGGGGAGGATAATGAGCAGTTCTTC.

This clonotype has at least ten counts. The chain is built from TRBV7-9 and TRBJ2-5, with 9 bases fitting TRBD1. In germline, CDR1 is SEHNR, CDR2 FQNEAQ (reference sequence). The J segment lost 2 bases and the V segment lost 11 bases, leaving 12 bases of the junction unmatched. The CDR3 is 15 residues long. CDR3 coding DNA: TGTGCCTTAACTCCCGGGACAGGGTTTCAAGAGACCCAGTACTTC. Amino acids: CALTPGTGFQETQYF.

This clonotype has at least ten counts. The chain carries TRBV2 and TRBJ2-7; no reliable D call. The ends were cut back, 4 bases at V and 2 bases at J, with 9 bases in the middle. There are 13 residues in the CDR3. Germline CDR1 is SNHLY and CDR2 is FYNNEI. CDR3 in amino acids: CASSGSPPYEQYF. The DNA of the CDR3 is TGTGCCAGCAGTGGGTCCCCCCCCTACGAGCAGTACTTC.

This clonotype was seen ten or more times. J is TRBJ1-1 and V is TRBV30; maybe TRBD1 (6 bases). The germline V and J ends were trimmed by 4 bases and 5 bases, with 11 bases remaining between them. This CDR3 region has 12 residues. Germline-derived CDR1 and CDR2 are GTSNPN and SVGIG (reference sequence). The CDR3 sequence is CAWNGGGTEAFF. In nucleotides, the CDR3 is TGTGCCTGGAATGGAGGGGGGACTGAAGCTTTCTTT.

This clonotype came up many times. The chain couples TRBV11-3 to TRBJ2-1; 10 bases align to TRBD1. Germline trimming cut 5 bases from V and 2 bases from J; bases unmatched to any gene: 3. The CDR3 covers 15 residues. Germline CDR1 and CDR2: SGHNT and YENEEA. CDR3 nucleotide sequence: TGTGCCAGCAGCCCGGGACAGGGGCCCTACAATGAGCAGTTCTTC. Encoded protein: CASSPGQGPYNEQFF.

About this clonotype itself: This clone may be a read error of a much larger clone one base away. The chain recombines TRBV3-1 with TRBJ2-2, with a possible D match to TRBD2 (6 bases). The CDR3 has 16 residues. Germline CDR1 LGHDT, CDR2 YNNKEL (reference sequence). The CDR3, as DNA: TGTTCCAGCAGCCCCGGTGCGGGGCTTTACACCGGGGAGCTGTTTTTT. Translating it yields CSSSPGAGLYTGELFF.

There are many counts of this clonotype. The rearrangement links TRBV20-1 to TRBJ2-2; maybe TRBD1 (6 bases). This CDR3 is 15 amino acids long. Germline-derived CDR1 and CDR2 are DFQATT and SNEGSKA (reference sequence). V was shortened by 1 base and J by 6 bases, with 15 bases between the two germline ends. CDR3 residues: CSARAMGTQSGELFF. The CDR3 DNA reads TGCAGTGCTAGAGCTATGGGGACACAGTCCGGGGAGCTGTTTTTT.

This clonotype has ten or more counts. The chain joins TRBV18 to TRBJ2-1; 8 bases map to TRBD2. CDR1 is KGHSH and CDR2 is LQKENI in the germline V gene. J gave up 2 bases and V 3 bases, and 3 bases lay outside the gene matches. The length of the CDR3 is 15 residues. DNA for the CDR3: TGTGCCAGCTCACCTCCGGGACTAGCCTACAATGAGCAGTTCTTC. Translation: CASSPPGLAYNEQFF.